This entry describes one T cell receptor (beta chain). The antigen is not known. Donors contributed one heparinised blood draw apiece, averaging about 116 mL. Sorted CD4+ subsets: naive, central memory, regulatory, stem cell-like memory (CD45RO/CCR7/CD25/CD127/CD95/CD27 panel). Since all of the isolated RNA was reverse transcribed, expressed TCRB transcripts were what got sequenced. Each sample of naive, central memory or regulatory T cells had, on average, roughly 3.5 million reads. Clones were read by immunoSEQ multiplex PCR, and TCRdb kept only the in-frame ones, dropping some. This sample has hundreds of thousands of clones; roughly a sixth occur once, and the top ten carry 0.07% to 0.095%. This record belongs to a study of beta chain features in type 1 diabetes. CDR3 length: 15 amino acids. Germline values: CDR1 SGDLS, CDR2 YYNGEE. V was clipped by 3 bases and J by 4 bases; unmatched bases: 7. The study, taken as a whole, reports: Unsettled here was the matter of whether HLA type influences TCRB rearrangement.

V is TRBV9 and J is TRBJ2-7; 10 nucleotides match TRBD1. The clonotype originates from a man aged 18 to 30 in good health. Sequenced sample: naive CD4+ T cells from blood. The CDR3 spells CASSGPGTGEYEQYF. The CDR3 nucleotides are TGTGCCAGCAGCGGCCCCGGGACAGGGGAATACGAGCAGTACTTC.